The 30 T cell receptor beta chains presented below share a single source sample, sequenced in a study of Graves' ophthalmopathy and Graves' hyperthyroidism. Investigators amplified TCR beta CDR3 regions from RNA transcripts. First-round RT-PCR used HTBI primers; second-round multiplex PCR followed. TCRdb ran MiXCR on the multiplex PCR reads and lists one entry per CDR3 protein. This sample yields 500,000 to 700,000 distinct CDR3 sequences, of which about 35% are seen a single time; around 4% belongs to the top ten. Sequenced: peripheral blood or thyroid tissue (not recorded which). The receptors were gathered from an adult man with Graves' hyperthyroidism.

This clonotype was seen repeatedly, ten times or more. The genes are TRBV5-1 and TRBJ1-2, with D hard to call. This CDR3 is built from 15 residues. The germline CDR1 and CDR2 sequences are SGHRS and YFSETQ. The ends were cut back, 0 bases at V and 3 bases at J, with 12 bases in the middle. The DNA of the CDR3 is TGCGCCAGCAGCTTGGCCCCGGGTGTCGACTATGGCTACACCTTC. It codes for CASSLAPGVDYGYTF.

This clonotype was seen many times. This sequence joins TRBV7-9 and TRBJ1-4; 10 nucleotides align to TRBD1. The V and J ends lost 4 bases and 8 bases, in that order; junction bases with no gene match: 7. The germline V gene encodes CDR1 SEHNR and CDR2 FQNEAQ (reference sequence). CDR3 size: 15 residues. CDR3 bases: TGTGCCAGCAGCTCCGGGACAGGGGACGGGGAAAAACTGTTTTTT. This gives the protein CASSSGTGDGEKLFF.

This clonotype was seen a single time. CDR3 region: CAIGGGYTF. CDR3 DNA: TGTGCCATTGGAGGGGGCTACACCTTC. This chain links TRBV10-3 with TRBJ1-2; no clear D gene. From germline, CDR1 is ENHRY and CDR2 SYGVKD. V lost 9 bases to trimming and J lost 8 bases, with 7 bases between them. There are 9 residues in the CDR3.

This clonotype was observed many times. The chain is built from TRBV7-3 and TRBJ2-2; TRBD1 matches 7 bases. This CDR3 contains 16 residues. Germline V CDR1 and CDR2: SGHTA, FQGTGA. Trimming took 5 bases from V and 0 from J; bases not matched to a gene: 6. In DNA, the CDR3 is TGTGCCAGCAGCCCCACCGGGACAGCGAACACCGGGGAGCTGTTTTTT. Amino acids: CASSPTGTANTGELFF. The whole variable domain, filled in from reference TRBV7-3 and TRBJ2-2, reads GAGVSQTPSNKVTEKGKYVELRCDPISGHTALYWYRQSLGQGPEFLIYFQGTGAADDSGLPNDRFFAVRPEGSVSTLKIQRTERGDSAVYLCASSPTGTANTGELFFGEGSRLTVL.

There are many counts of this clonotype. The V gene is TRBV7-9, the J gene TRBJ2-7; a weak D match, TRBD1 (5 bases). The germline CDR1 and CDR2 sequences are SEHNR and FQNEAQ (reference sequence). Trimming shortened V by 5 bases and J by 4 bases, and 15 bases separated the two germline ends. The length of the CDR3 is 14 residues. Here the CDR3 reads CASSVRGAIYEQYF. CDR3 DNA: TGTGCCAGCAGCGTTCGTGGGGCCATATACGAGCAGTACTTC.

J is TRBJ1-5 and V is TRBV19; no clear D gene. Per the germline V gene, CDR1 is LNHDA and CDR2 is SQIVND (reference sequence). V lost 7 bases and J 0 bases, leaving 13 bases between the germline ends. The CDR3 is made up of 15 amino acids. Written as DNA, the CDR3 is TGTGCCAGTAAATTGGTTGATGATAGCAATCAGCCCCAGCATTTT. Translated, it gives CASKLVDDSNQPQHF.

This clonotype turned up a few times. The rearrangement uses TRBV24-1 and TRBJ2-7; weak D call: TRBD1 (5 bases). CDR3 length: 12 amino acids. Trimming took off 3 bases at V and 3 bases at J, with 5 bases between the two ends. CDR1 and CDR2 from the germline V gene are KGHDR and SFDVKD. CDR3 in DNA: TGTGCCACCAGTGATCAGGGCTACGAGCAGTACTTC. It yields the protein CATSDQGYEQYF.

The J gene is TRBJ2-7, the V gene TRBV5-6; D assignment may be TRBD1 or TRBD2 (5 bases each). Trimming stripped 7 bases from V and 1 base from J, with 12 bases between. Germline CDR1 reads SGHDT; CDR2 reads YYEEEE. The CDR3 totals 13 residues. CDR3 loop: CASRQEGSYEQYF. The CDR3 coding sequence is TGTGCCAGCCGACAAGAGGGGTCCTACGAGCAGTACTTC. The complete variable domain, with remaining parts taken from reference TRBV5-6 and TRBJ2-7, reads DAGVTQSPTHLIKTRGQQVTLRCSPKSGHDTVSWYQQALGQGPQFIFQYYEEEERQRGNFPDRFSGHQFPNYSSELNVNALLLGDSALYLCASRQEGSYEQYFGPGTRLTVT.

This clonotype appeared many times. The chain joins TRBV15 to TRBJ2-7, with D maybe TRBD1 (6 bases). V was pared by 7 bases and J by 3 bases, with 16 bases between. The CDR3 is 14 amino acids. Germline V CDR1 and CDR2: LNHNV, YYDKDF (reference sequence). CDR3 nucleotides: TGTGCCACCATCCCGGGACATGTCCTCTACGAGCAGTACTTC. This encodes CATIPGHVLYEQYF.

V and J are TRBV30 and TRBJ1-5; 9 bases are a match to TRBD1. The CDR3 runs to 18 residues. Germline V CDR1 and CDR2: GTSNPN, SVGIG (reference sequence). Trimming at V came to 5 bases and at J to 0 bases, leaving 14 bases not matched to a gene. Written as DNA, the CDR3 is TGTGCCTGGTCCCGACCGGACAGGGGAGGTGGTAGCAATCAGCCCCAGCATTTT. It specifies CAWSRPDRGGGSNQPQHF.

The chain has TRBV7-8 and TRBJ1-1, with D perhaps matching TRBD1 (6 bases). Germline-derived CDR1 and CDR2 are SGHVS and FQNEAQ. This CDR3 region has 15 residues. Deletions cut 5 bases from V and 2 bases from J, with 15 bases between. CDR3 region: CASSRGAGANTEAFF. In DNA, the CDR3 is TGTGCCAGCAGCCGTGGGGCAGGGGCTAACACTGAAGCTTTCTTT.

The chain joins TRBV5-1 to TRBJ2-7, with TRBD1 matching over 7 bases. V lost 0 bases, J lost 6 bases, and 6 bases stayed unmatched. The CDR3 extends over 14 amino acids. Germline V gene sequence: CDR1 SGHRS, CDR2 YFSETQ. In DNA form, the CDR3 reads TGCGCCAGCAGCTTGGCGGCAGGGGGATTCGAGCAGTACTTC. As protein: CASSLAAGGFEQYF.

This clonotype was observed many times. The rearrangement uses TRBV2 and TRBJ1-5, with a weak D call TRBD1 (5 bases). Germline loops: CDR1 SNHLY, CDR2 FYNNEI. V was cut by 7 bases and J by 0 bases, with 22 bases left in between. CDR3 size: 18 residues. CDR3 in amino acids: CASTKGPQSLYSNQPQHF. The CDR3 nucleotides read TGTGCCAGCACCAAGGGACCCCAGTCTCTTTATAGCAATCAGCCCCAGCATTTT. Supplemented by reference TRBV2 and TRBJ1-5, the full variable domain reads EPEVTQTPSHQVTQMGQEVILRCVPISNHLYFYWYRQILGQKVEFLVSFYNNEISEKSEIFDDQFSVERPDGSNFTLKIRSTKLEDSAMYFCASTKGPQSLYSNQPQHFGDGTRLSIL.

The chain links TRBV29-1 to TRBJ2-1, with D perhaps TRBD2 (5 bases). CDR3 size: 10 residues. V lost 7 bases to trimming and J lost 8 bases, with 9 bases between them. Germline loops: CDR1 SQVTM, CDR2 ANQGSEA. The CDR3: CSAAGDEQFF. The CDR3 region has the DNA TGCAGCGCTGCCGGGGATGAGCAGTTCTTC.

This clonotype appeared many times. J is TRBJ1-5 and V is TRBV7-2, with no clear D. The germline gives CDR1 SGHTA, CDR2 FQGNSA. The CDR3 consists of 14 residues. The ends were cut back, 1 base at V and 6 bases at J, with 10 bases in the middle. CDR3 sequence: CASSLGGVSQPQHF. CDR3 nucleotide sequence: TGTGCCAGCAGCTTAGGCGGGGTTTCTCAGCCCCAGCATTTT.

This clonotype has just a few counts. Here the CDR3 reads CASSSAGNSNQPQHF. The CDR3, as DNA: TGTGCCAGCAGTTCGGCAGGAAATAGCAATCAGCCCCAGCATTTT. The J gene is TRBJ1-5, the V gene TRBV6-5, with D hard to call. The CDR3 is made up of 15 amino acids. Germline V gene sequence: CDR1 MNHEY, CDR2 SVGAGI. The V end was cut by 4 bases, the J end by 0 bases, with 10 bases between.

This clonotype was recorded many times. This chain uses TRBV6-5 with TRBJ1-3, with D tentatively TRBD1 (5 bases). The germline gives CDR1 MNHEY, CDR2 SVGAGI. Between the trimmed V and J ends, which lost 2 bases and 1 base, there was a span of 9 bases. CDR3 length equals 15 residues. CDR3 loop: CASSYRGRSGNTIYF. CDR3 coding DNA: TGTGCCAGCAGTTACAGGGGTAGATCTGGAAACACCATATATTTT.

The J gene is TRBJ2-1, the V gene TRBV2; 14 bases align to TRBD2. The junction had 7 bases not matched to a gene; V was cut back by 6 bases and J by 9 bases. CDR3 length: 15 residues. Germline V gene data show CDR1 as SNHLY and CDR2 as FYNNEI. The CDR3 spells CASRKTSGGAAEQFF. CDR3 in DNA: TGTGCCAGCAGGAAGACTAGCGGGGGGGCCGCTGAGCAGTTCTTC.

This clonotype came up many times. J is TRBJ2-6 and V is TRBV20-1, with D possibly TRBD1 on 7 matching bases. Trimming left V 1 base short and J 2 bases short, with 9 bases between. Germline lookup yields CDR1 DFQATT and CDR2 SNEGSKA (reference sequence). The CDR3 is 15 residues long. The CDR3 spells CSARGGTAGANVLTF. The CDR3 DNA reads as TGCAGTGCTAGAGGCGGGACAGCTGGGGCCAACGTCCTGACTTTC.

This clonotype came up once. The chain combines TRBV7-9 with TRBJ2-7; D might be TRBD2 (5 bases). Trimming shortened V by 5 bases and J by 7 bases, and 18 bases separated the two germline ends. The germline gives CDR1 SEHNR, CDR2 FQNEAQ (reference sequence). The CDR3 is 14 residues long. Written as DNA, the CDR3 is TGTGCCAGCAGCCTCGAGTGGGAGAAAGGTGAGCAGTACTTC. Translated, it gives CASSLEWEKGEQYF.

The chain couples TRBV10-2 to TRBJ1-5, with D possibly matching TRBD1 (5 bases). V dropped 2 bases and J dropped 1 base, with 6 bases sitting between them. The CDR3 runs to 14 residues. Germline V gene lookup returns CDR1 WSHSY and CDR2 SAAADI. DNA of the CDR3: TGCGCCAGCAGTGAGGAGGGGAGCAATCAGCCCCAGCATTTT. Translated, it gives CASSEEGSNQPQHF.

This clonotype has ten or more counts. The J gene is TRBJ1-1, the V gene TRBV12-3 or TRBV12-4; perhaps TRBD1 as D (5 bases). The V and J ends lost 3 bases and 2 bases respectively, with 16 bases between them. The CDR3 sequence is 16 residues long. The CDR3 loop is CASSFRAGRGNTEAFF. Written as DNA, the CDR3 is TGTGCCAGCAGTTTTCGGGCAGGGAGAGGAAACACTGAAGCTTTCTTT.

This clonotype was seen repeatedly, ten times or more. V gene TRBV7-6 combines with J gene TRBJ1-3, with TRBD1 matching over 7 bases. This CDR3 spans 16 amino acids. Germline V gene sequence: CDR1 SGHVS, CDR2 FNYEAQ. The ends lost 1 base at V and 3 bases at J; junction bases unmatched: 6. CDR3 residues: CASSLGPTGYGNTIYF. The CDR3 DNA sequence: TGTGCCAGCAGCTTAGGGCCGACAGGGTATGGAAACACCATATATTTT. Drawing the rest from reference TRBV7-6 and TRBJ1-3, the complete variable domain is GAGVSQSPRYKVTKRGQDVALRCDPISGHVSLYWYRQALGQGPEFLTYFNYEAQQDKSGLPNDRFSAERPEGSISTLTIQRTEQRDSAMYRCASSLGPTGYGNTIYFGEGSWLTVV.

This clonotype was detected only a few times. The gene calls are TRBV7-9 and TRBJ1-5; D uncertain. This CDR3 has 17 amino acids. Germline V gene sequence: CDR1 SEHNR, CDR2 FQNEAQ (reference sequence). The germline V and J ends were trimmed by 5 bases and 9 bases, with 26 bases remaining between them. The DNA of the CDR3 is TGTGCCAGCAGCCCCGAATACTTACCAACATTGCCCCGGCCCCAGCATTTT. The encoded protein is CASSPEYLPTLPRPQHF.

Note on this clonotype: Being one base from a much bigger clone, this may be a read error. The V call is TRBV7-4, the J call TRBJ1-6, with 10 bases aligning to TRBD1. The CDR3 is 15 residues long. Germline V gene lookup returns CDR1 SGHVT and CDR2 SQSDAQ. V shed 4 bases and J 8 bases; nucleotides not matched to a gene: 5. CDR3 DNA sequence: TGTGCCAGCAGCTCCCCGGGACAGGGGCATTCACCCCTCCACTTT. It is translated as CASSSPGQGHSPLHF. The variable domain in full, with the rest retrieved from reference TRBV7-4 and TRBJ1-6, is GAGVSQSPRYKVAKRGRDVALRCDSISGHVTLYWYRQTLGQGSEVLTYSQSDAQRDKSGRPSGRFSAERPERSVSTLKIQRTEQGDSAVYLCASSSPGQGHSPLHFGNGTRLTVT.

This clonotype was detected only a few times. This sequence joins TRBV7-8 and TRBJ1-4; 8 bases are a match to TRBD1. Germline V CDR1 and CDR2: SGHVS, FQNEAQ. The CDR3 contains 15 residues. V lost 5 bases and J lost 8; bases outside the gene matches: 10. The CDR3 reads CASSATGVRPEKLFF. In DNA, the CDR3 is TGTGCCAGCAGCGCGACAGGGGTCCGGCCCGAAAAACTGTTTTTT.

The J gene is TRBJ2-2, the V gene TRBV7-9; no clear D gene. The CDR3 loop spans 14 amino acids. V lost 6 bases, J lost 2 bases, and 10 bases lay in between. Germline V gives CDR1 SEHNR, CDR2 FQNEAQ (reference sequence). CDR3 in amino acids: CASSEVGNTGELFF. CDR3 bases: TGTGCCAGCAGTGAAGTCGGCAACACCGGGGAGCTGTTTTTT.

There are many counts of this clonotype. The chain uses TRBV2 and TRBJ1-2, with TRBD1 as a possible D gene (6 bases). V lost 1 base to trimming and J lost 8 bases, with 11 bases between them. Germline assignment: CDR1 SNHLY and CDR2 FYNNEI. The CDR3 runs to 13 residues. The CDR3 bases are TGTGCCAGCAGTGAAGGGGGGGGCGTAGGCTACACCTTC. This gives the protein CASSEGGGVGYTF.

This chain connects TRBV19 to TRBJ2-2; 10 nucleotides align to TRBD2. The CDR3 contains 15 residues. Trimming cost V 8 bases and J 8 bases; bases outside gene matches: 11. Germline CDR1 and CDR2: LNHDA and SQIVND (reference sequence). The CDR3 is CASALKRGGLGELFF. The CDR3 DNA is TGTGCCAGTGCCTTGAAGCGGGGGGGCCTAGGGGAGCTGTTTTTT.

This clonotype was counted at least ten times. The rearrangement joins TRBV6-1 to TRBJ1-6; D remains ambiguous. Per the germline V gene, CDR1 is MNHNS and CDR2 is SASEGT. This CDR3 contains 12 residues. The V gene lost 6 bases and the J gene lost 8 bases, with 8 bases spanning the gap. The CDR3 nucleotides are TGTGCCAGCAGCAGCTACCATTCACCCCTCCACTTT. It specifies CASSSYHSPLHF.